The source of this T cell receptor (beta chain) is a study of ipilimumab plus nivolumab after autologous stem cell transplantation. Study-wide background: Median doses per patient: 5 ipilimumab, under 10 nivolumab. The DLBCL group included primary refractory and relapsed cases.

Checkpoint therapy with ipilimumab 1 mg/kg began 14 to 28 days after transplant. Dosing: nivolumab 3 mg/kg IV, weeks 1, 4, 7, 10, then every two weeks to week 26. Measured with immunoSEQ multiplex PCR; TCRdb has only the in-frame clones, and not every one. The sample gives over 75,000 clones, 83% of which show up once; approximately 2.2% is in the top ten. The CDR3 consists of 16 residues. Germline V gene sequence: CDR1 SGHVS, CDR2 FQNEAQ. V lost 5 bases and J lost 2, with 16 bases in between. As concerns this clone: Other DNA sequences in the sample encode the same CDR3.

The chain links TRBV7-8 to TRBJ2-1; D not resolved. The origin of this receptor is a male donor with diffuse large B-cell lymphoma. Here the sequenced sample was PBMCs, taken in a trial of ipilimumab plus nivolumab as post-transplant consolidation. The CDR3 loop is CASSRTVNPPYNEQFF. CDR3 nucleotides: TGTGCCAGCAGCCGAACAGTGAACCCACCCTACAATGAGCAGTTCTTC.